Each of the 29 T cell receptor beta chains below was sequenced from the same sample in a study of cytomegalovirus exposure and HLA in healthy donors. The PCR ran on 60 Vbeta and 13 Jbeta primers. Only in-frame clones appear in the TCRdb table, and some are missing; sequencing was by immunoSEQ multiplex PCR. The data contain 180,000 or so clones, over 80% of them singletons. Sequenced material: PBMCs. The receptors derive from a girl aged 5-17 years in good health and CMV-seropositive.

The chain has TRBV29-1 and TRBJ2-7; D perhaps matches TRBD2 (6 bases). The CDR3 covers 16 residues. V was shortened by 5 bases and J by 0 bases, with 20 bases between the two germline ends. The V gene's germline CDR1 is SQVTM and CDR2 ANQGSEA. Written as DNA, the CDR3 is TGCAGCGTTCGGGAGCGTGGTAGCGCCAACTCCTACGAGCAGTACTTC. This gives the protein CSVRERGSANSYEQYF.

The chain couples TRBV7-9 to TRBJ1-1, with D unresolved. Trimming took 1 base from V and 1 from J, leaving 4 bases between them. The CDR3 length is 13 residues. Germline V gene data show CDR1 as SEHNR and CDR2 as FQNEAQ (reference sequence). CDR3 nucleotide sequence: TGTGCCAGCAGCTTAGGAGAGAACACTGAAGCTTTCTTT. It yields the protein CASSLGENTEAFF.

The V call is TRBV27, the J call TRBJ2-1, with 10 positions matching TRBD2. CDR3 length equals 17 residues. The germline V gene encodes CDR1 MNHEY and CDR2 SMNVEV (reference sequence). Trimming took 3 bases from V and 6 from J; bases not matched to a gene: 11. In DNA, the CDR3 is TGTGCCAGCAGTTTGCTCCCCTCTAGCGGGAGAGGCAATGAGCAGTTCTTC. Its protein product is CASSLLPSSGRGNEQFF.

The chain combines TRBV4-1 with TRBJ2-1, with D perhaps TRBD2 (5 bases). This CDR3 comprises 16 residues. Per the germline V gene, CDR1 is MGHRA and CDR2 is YSYEKL. Trimming removed 1 base at V and 6 bases at J, with 16 bases between. The CDR3 nucleotides read TGCGCCAGCAGCCAAGCAGGCCTAGCCGAGGTCAATGAGCAGTTCTTC. It translates to CASSQAGLAEVNEQFF.

This chain links TRBV15 with TRBJ2-7; no reliable D call. The germline CDR1 and CDR2 sequences are LNHNV and YYDKDF (reference sequence). The CDR3 covers 13 residues. V was shortened by 0 bases and J by 3 bases, with 6 bases between the two germline ends. The CDR3 DNA sequence: TGTGCCACCAGCAGAGATCAGAACTACGAGCAGTACTTC. Amino acids: CATSRDQNYEQYF. Together with reference TRBV15 and TRBJ2-7, the CDR3 gives the full variable domain: DAMVIQNPRYQVTQFGKPVTLSCSQTLNHNVMYWYQQKSSQAPKLLFHYYDKDFNNEADTPDNFQSRRPNTSFCFLDIRSPGLGDTAMYLCATSRDQNYEQYFGPGTRLTVT.

The chain joins TRBV6-5 to TRBJ1-2; D remains unclear. Germline V gene lookup returns CDR1 MNHEY and CDR2 SVGAGI. V was trimmed by 4 bases and J by 7 bases, leaving 16 bases between them. The CDR3 length is 14 residues. CDR3: CASSLSYRSCGYTF. The CDR3 DNA reads TGTGCCAGCAGTTTGAGTTACAGATCTTGTGGCTACACCTTC.

The rearrangement joins TRBV2 to TRBJ1-5; D is unclear. This CDR3 region has 14 residues. V was trimmed by 3 bases and J by 4 bases, leaving 10 bases between them. CDR1 and CDR2 from the germline V gene are SNHLY and FYNNEI. DNA of the CDR3: TGTGCCAGCAGTGACGGCGGCTTAAATCAGCCCCAGCATTTT. This translates into CASSDGGLNQPQHF.

J is TRBJ1-2 and V is TRBV5-6; 7 bases match TRBD1. In germline, CDR1 is SGHDT, CDR2 YYEEEE. CDR3 length: 14 amino acids. The V gene end was trimmed by 6 bases and the J gene end by 5 bases; junction bases not matched to a gene: 10. CDR3 DNA sequence: TGTGCCAGCACCTTAGAGGGGACAGAATATGGCTACACCTTC. This encodes CASTLEGTEYGYTF.

The chain carries TRBV4-1 and TRBJ2-1; D gene uncertain. The length of the CDR3 is 15 residues. Germline-derived CDR1 and CDR2 are MGHRA and YSYEKL. With 1 base removed from V and 0 bases from J, the gap between germline ends came to 7 bases. CDR3: CASSQGGNSYNEQFF. The CDR3 nucleotides read TGCGCCAGCAGCCAAGGCGGTAACTCCTACAATGAGCAGTTCTTC.

The rearrangement uses TRBV9 and TRBJ2-3; TRBD1 matches 7 bases. J gave up 1 base and V 0 bases, and 8 bases lay outside the gene matches. The CDR3 sequence is 17 residues long. Germline loops: CDR1 SGDLS, CDR2 YYNGEE. DNA of the CDR3: TGTGCCAGCAGCGTAGGGAAGGGGGCGGGTGGCACAGATACGCAGTATTTT. Translated: CASSVGKGAGGTDTQYF. The variable domain in full, with the rest retrieved from reference TRBV9 and TRBJ2-3, is DSGVTQTPKHLITATGQRVTLRCSPRSGDLSVYWYQQSLDQGLQFLIQYYNGEERAKGNILERFSAQQFPDLHSELNLSSLELGDSALYFCASSVGKGAGGTDTQYFGPGTRLTVL.

The J gene is TRBJ2-2, the V gene TRBV11-3, with D possibly matching TRBD2 (5 bases). The V gene's germline CDR1 is SGHNT and CDR2 YENEEA. This CDR3 comprises 14 residues. Between the trimmed V and J ends, which lost 1 base and 4 bases, there was a span of 7 bases. CDR3 residues: CASSLASTTGELFF. The CDR3 DNA reads TGTGCCAGCAGCTTAGCTAGCACCACCGGGGAGCTGTTTTTT.

The chain is built from TRBV5-5 and TRBJ2-5; no clear D. The CDR3 extends over 11 amino acids. The V end was cut by 2 bases, the J end by 5 bases, with 4 bases between. The germline V gene encodes CDR1 SGHKS and CDR2 YYEKEE (reference sequence). The CDR3 DNA sequence: TGTGCCAGCAGCTTACAGGAGACCCAGTACTTC. Protein: CASSLQETQYF.

This clone showed up just a few times. This chain links TRBV5-1 with TRBJ2-2; D perhaps matches TRBD2 (5 bases). The CDR3 runs to 17 residues. CDR1 SGHRS and CDR2 YFSETQ come from the germline V gene. The V end lost 0 bases, the J end lost 1 base, and 13 bases lay between the germline ends. The DNA for the CDR3 is TGCGCCAGCAGCTTGGCCCGCGGAGGTCGGAACACCGGGGAGCTGTTTTTT. It yields the protein CASSLARGGRNTGELFF.

This chain links TRBV9 with TRBJ1-2; D is uncertain. Germline V gene sequence: CDR1 SGDLS, CDR2 YYNGEE. Trimming stripped 0 bases from V and 9 bases from J, with 12 bases between. The CDR3 length is 13 residues. The CDR3 DNA sequence: TGTGCCAGCAGCGTAGAGGCGGAGGGAAGCTACACCTTC. Residues: CASSVEAEGSYTF.

J is TRBJ1-5 and V is TRBV5-6; 12 positions agree with TRBD1. Trimming removed 2 bases from V and 2 bases from J; junction bases left unmatched: 5. This CDR3 region has 17 residues. Germline V CDR1 and CDR2: SGHDT, YYEEEE. CDR3 residues: CASSFEGQGAGNQPQHF. CDR3 in DNA: TGTGCCAGCAGCTTTGAGGGACAGGGGGCCGGCAATCAGCCCCAGCATTTT.

The CDR3 region has the DNA TGTGCCAGCAGTTGGGGACAGGGGATCGTCTACGAGCAGTACTTC. This sequence encodes CASSWGQGIVYEQYF. The chain links TRBV6-5 to TRBJ2-7, with 10 bases matching TRBD1. Trimming removed 4 bases from V and 3 bases from J; junction bases left unmatched: 6. Germline CDR1 is MNHEY and CDR2 is SVGAGI. This CDR3 has 15 amino acids.

V and J are TRBV10-3 and TRBJ2-1; D might be TRBD2 (5 bases). The CDR3 is made up of 13 amino acids. CDR1 and CDR2 from the germline V gene are ENHRY and SYGVKD. The germline V and J ends were trimmed by 8 bases and 7 bases, with 15 bases remaining between them. CDR3 protein: CAIRDGSDNEQFF. The CDR3 DNA sequence: TGTGCCATCCGGGATGGGAGTGATAATGAGCAGTTCTTC.

The V gene is TRBV11-2, the J gene TRBJ1-2, with D perhaps matching TRBD1 (6 bases). The V and J ends lost 3 bases and 4 bases respectively, with 15 bases between them. Germline CDR1 is SGHAT and CDR2 is FQNNGV. This CDR3 region has 15 residues. The CDR3 DNA reads TGTGCCAGCAGCTTGCCGACGGGGGGGGCCTATGGCTACACCTTC. This translates into CASSLPTGGAYGYTF.

This clone appeared once. The chain links TRBV15 to TRBJ2-2; 9 nucleotides match TRBD1. Germline CDR1 reads LNHNV; CDR2 reads YYDKDF (reference sequence). J lost 6 bases, V lost 5 bases, and 4 bases had no gene match. The CDR3 runs 14 residues. CDR3 in amino acids: CATSGGQGPGELFF. In DNA, the CDR3 is TGTGCCACCAGCGGCGGACAGGGGCCCGGGGAGCTGTTTTTT.

The chain joins TRBV7-8 to TRBJ1-5; no definite D call. The CDR3 extends over 16 amino acids. Germline V gene data show CDR1 as SGHVS and CDR2 as FQNEAQ. Trimming left V 1 base short and J 2 bases short, with 12 bases between. The CDR3 bases are TGTGCCAGCAGCTTAGGGTCCTACGGTGGCAATCAGCCCCAGCATTTT. Protein: CASSLGSYGGNQPQHF.

This clone has just one count. The chain has TRBV29-1 and TRBJ2-5; D possibly corresponds to TRBD2 (5 bases). Germline V lookup: CDR1 SQVTM, CDR2 ANQGSEA. The CDR3 runs to 16 residues. V was pared by 0 bases and J by 5 bases, with 19 bases between. The CDR3 region has the DNA TGCAGCGTTGAAGATCATGGGAGCTTGATAGCGGAGACCCAGTACTTC. As protein: CSVEDHGSLIAETQYF.

The V call is TRBV19, the J call TRBJ2-7; 8 bases are shared with TRBD1. V was pared by 4 bases and J by 3 bases, with 8 bases of the junction left unmatched. The CDR3 totals 15 residues. Germline V lookup: CDR1 LNHDA, CDR2 SQIVND (reference sequence). The CDR3 region has the DNA TGTGCCAGTAGTAGTGCCGGGACAGGTCTCTACGAGCAGTACTTC. Protein product: CASSSAGTGLYEQYF. The full variable domain, with the rest looked up from reference TRBV19 and TRBJ2-7, is DGGITQSPKYLFRKEGQNVTLSCEQNLNHDAMYWYRQDPGQGLRLIYYSQIVNDFQKGDIAEGYSVSREKKESFPLTVTSAQKNPTAFYLCASSSAGTGLYEQYFGPGTRLTVT.

This chain links TRBV6-5 with TRBJ2-4; TRBD1 might be the D (6 bases). CDR1 and CDR2 from the germline V gene are MNHEY and SVGAGI. V was shortened by 5 bases and J by 7 bases, with 18 bases between the two germline ends. The CDR3 extends over 15 amino acids. The CDR3 DNA is TGTGCCAGCAGTACCAGGGACACTCGGATGAACATTCAGTACTTC. This codes for CASSTRDTRMNIQYF.

In DNA form, the CDR3 reads TGTGCCACACAGGCCAGGGGGGACAATTATCAGCCCCAGCATTTT. Amino acid sequence: CATQARGDNYQPQHF. The V gene is TRBV19, the J gene TRBJ1-5, with TRBD1 identical over 7 bases. V gave up 10 bases and J gave up 5 bases; unmatched junction bases: 14. Looked up from germline, CDR1 is LNHDA and CDR2 is SQIVND (reference sequence). CDR3 length equals 15 residues.

The CDR3 loop reads CASSPLKFDTYEETQYF. CDR3 DNA sequence: TGTGCCAGCAGCCCTCTCAAATTCGACACCTACGAAGAGACCCAGTACTTC. The chain recombines TRBV4-2 with TRBJ2-5; no reliable D call. The V gene lost 4 bases and the J gene lost 3 bases, with 21 bases spanning the gap. This CDR3 region has 17 residues. Germline CDR1 LGHNA, CDR2 YNFKEQ.

The chain couples TRBV27 to TRBJ2-7; TRBD2 agrees at 11 bases. CDR1 MNHEY and CDR2 SMNVEV come from the germline V gene (reference sequence). The junction had 13 bases not matched to a gene; V was cut back by 5 bases and J by 7 bases. The CDR3 spans 16 residues. CDR3 residues: CASSPRGSGRAFEQYF. CDR3 DNA: TGTGCCAGCAGTCCCAGAGGTAGCGGGAGGGCCTTTGAGCAGTACTTC.

The chain couples TRBV5-1 to TRBJ2-7; 12 bases map to TRBD2. The CDR3 is made up of 15 amino acids. The germline V gene has CDR1 SGHRS and CDR2 YFSETQ. The trim removed 4 bases at V and 7 bases at J, leaving 9 bases unmatched. The CDR3 reads CASSPRLGTSGEQYF. CDR3 in DNA: TGCGCCAGCAGCCCCCGCCTTGGGACTAGCGGGGAGCAGTACTTC.

The rearrangement joins TRBV10-3 to TRBJ2-5, with 10 bases identical to TRBD1. This CDR3 has 15 residues. The junction had 7 bases not matched to a gene; V was cut back by 6 bases and J by 3 bases. Germline loops: CDR1 ENHRY, CDR2 SYGVKD. Here the CDR3 DNA reads TGTGCCATCAGACCCCACGGGACAGGGGAAGAGACCCAGTACTTC. It encodes CAIRPHGTGEETQYF.

The rearrangement uses TRBV5-1 and TRBJ2-7, with D possibly TRBD2 on 6 matching bases. V dropped 2 bases and J dropped 3 bases, with 12 bases sitting between them. The CDR3 contains 14 residues. The V gene's germline CDR1 is SGHRS and CDR2 YFSETQ. The CDR3 DNA sequence: TGCGCCAGCAGCTTCCCGGGAGAGATCTACGAGCAGTACTTC. Translating it yields CASSFPGEIYEQYF.